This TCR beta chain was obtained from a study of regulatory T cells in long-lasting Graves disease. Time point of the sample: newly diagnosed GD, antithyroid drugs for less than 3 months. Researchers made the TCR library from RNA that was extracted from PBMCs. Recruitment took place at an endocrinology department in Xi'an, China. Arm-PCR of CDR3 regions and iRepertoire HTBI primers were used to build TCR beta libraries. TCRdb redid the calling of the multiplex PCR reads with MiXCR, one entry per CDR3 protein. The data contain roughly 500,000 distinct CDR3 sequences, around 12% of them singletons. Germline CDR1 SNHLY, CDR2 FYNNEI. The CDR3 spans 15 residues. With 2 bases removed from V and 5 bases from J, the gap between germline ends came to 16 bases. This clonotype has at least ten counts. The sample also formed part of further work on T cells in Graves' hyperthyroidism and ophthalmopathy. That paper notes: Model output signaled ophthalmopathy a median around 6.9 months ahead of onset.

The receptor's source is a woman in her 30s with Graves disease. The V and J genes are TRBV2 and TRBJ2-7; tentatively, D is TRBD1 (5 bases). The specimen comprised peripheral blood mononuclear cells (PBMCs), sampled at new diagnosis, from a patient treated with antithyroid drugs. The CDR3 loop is CASSELWVRAHEQYF. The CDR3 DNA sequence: TGTGCCAGCAGTGAACTTTGGGTCAGGGCCCACGAGCAGTACTTC.